The next 12 T cell receptor beta chains were all read from a single sample in a study of OX40 agonist ivuxolimab in advanced cancers. Repertoires were generated with immunoSEQ multiplex PCR, while TCRdb's copy carries only in-frame clones and drops some. The table lists tens of thousands of clones, around 87% of them singletons. The specimen comprised CD4+ or CD8+ T cells sorted from blood, sampled in a trial of the OX40 agonist ivuxolimab. The receptors shown here come from an adult with an advanced solid tumor such as melanoma, head and neck, liver or kidney cancer.

The chain couples TRBV19 to TRBJ1-6; D is unclear. Deletions cut 5 bases from V and 5 bases from J, with 7 bases between. There are 13 residues in the CDR3. Germline CDR1 is LNHDA and CDR2 is SQIVND (reference sequence). The CDR3 sequence is CASSHTNNSPLHF. CDR3 bases: TGTGCCAGTAGTCACACCAATAATTCACCCCTCCACTTT. Full variable domain (remainder filled in from reference TRBV19 and TRBJ1-6): DGGITQSPKYLFRKEGQNVTLSCEQNLNHDAMYWYRQDPGQGLRLIYYSQIVNDFQKGDIAEGYSVSREKKESFPLTVTSAQKNPTAFYLCASSHTNNSPLHFGNGTRLTVT.

The rearrangement uses TRBV11-2 and TRBJ2-5; 9 nucleotides match TRBD1. The CDR3 runs 16 residues. Trimming took 5 bases from V and 1 from J; bases not matched to a gene: 8. CDR1 and CDR2 (germline): SGHAT, FQNNGV. CDR3 in amino acids: CASSPRRDRVQETQYF. The CDR3, as DNA: TGTGCCAGCAGCCCACGCAGGGACAGGGTCCAAGAGACCCAGTACTTC.

V usage is TRBV7-8 and J usage is TRBJ2-7; D is unresolved. Germline lookup yields CDR1 SGHVS and CDR2 FQNEAQ. This CDR3 spans 15 amino acids. The ends were cut back, 3 bases at V and 6 bases at J, with 18 bases in the middle. DNA for the CDR3: TGTGCCAGCAGCTTCTCTCTAAGGTCCCCGGGCGAGCAGTACTTC. Amino acids: CASSFSLRSPGEQYF.

This sequence joins TRBV18 and TRBJ2-2; 8 bases are shared with TRBD2. Losses at the gene ends were 3 bases for V and 4 bases for J; bases not matched to a gene: 4. Germline V gene data show CDR1 as KGHSH and CDR2 as LQKENI. The CDR3 has 15 residues. CDR3 amino acids: CASSPKRGSTGELFF. The DNA for the CDR3 is TGTGCCAGCTCACCGAAGCGGGGGAGCACCGGGGAGCTGTTTTTT. Together with reference TRBV18 and TRBJ2-2, the CDR3 gives the full variable domain: NAGVMQNPRHLVRRRGQEARLRCSPMKGHSHVYWYRQLPEEGLKFMVYLQKENIIDESGMPKERFSAEFPKEGPSILRIQQVVRGDSAAYFCASSPKRGSTGELFFGEGSRLTVL.

The chain is built from TRBV11-2 and TRBJ1-2; no reliable D call. CDR3 size: 13 residues. Trimming pared 4 bases from V and 4 bases from J, leaving 10 bases between. CDR1 and CDR2 from the germline V gene are SGHAT and FQNNGV. The CDR3 is CASSSDGIYGYTF. The CDR3 DNA sequence: TGTGCCAGCAGCTCGGACGGGATCTATGGCTACACCTTC.

The CDR3 sequence: CATSRERRGENTEAFF. The CDR3 coding sequence is TGTGCCACCAGCAGAGAACGAAGAGGGGAGAACACTGAAGCTTTCTTT. The rearrangement links TRBV15 to TRBJ1-1; maybe TRBD1 (5 bases). The CDR3 is 16 amino acids. The germline CDR1 and CDR2 sequences are LNHNV and YYDKDF (reference sequence). With 0 bases removed from V and 1 base from J, the gap between germline ends came to 12 bases.

The J gene is TRBJ1-1, the V gene TRBV10-2; tentatively, D is TRBD1 (6 bases). The CDR3 has 15 amino acids. The V gene's germline CDR1 is WSHSY and CDR2 SAAADI. With 3 bases removed from V and 0 bases from J, the gap between germline ends came to 11 bases. The CDR3 DNA reads TGCGCCAGCAGTGATGGGGGCCGCATGAACACTGAAGCTTTCTTT. It translates to CASSDGGRMNTEAFF.

Turning to this clone: The sample has other DNA sequences that encode this CDR3 too. The chain employs TRBV5-4 and TRBJ2-1; the D is unclear. The CDR3 runs to 13 residues. The germline V gene has CDR1 SGHNT and CDR2 YYREEE (reference sequence). V was clipped by 2 bases and J by 4 bases, with 7 bases between them. CDR3 nucleotide sequence: TGTGCCAGCAGCTTCACGGAGTACAATGAGCAGTTCTTC. It translates to CASSFTEYNEQFF.

This chain connects TRBV19 to TRBJ2-3; no clear D. V gave up 4 bases and J gave up 5 bases, with 10 bases separating them. Looked up from germline, CDR1 is LNHDA and CDR2 is SQIVND (reference sequence). This CDR3 has 13 amino acids. DNA for the CDR3: TGTGCCAGTAGTACAGCAATTGGAGATACGCAGTATTTT. Protein sequence: CASSTAIGDTQYF.

The V and J genes are TRBV5-4 and TRBJ1-2; possible D gene TRBD1, 5 bases. This CDR3 spans 13 amino acids. Trimming removed 1 base at V and 7 bases at J, with 11 bases between. CDR1 is SGHNT, CDR2 YYREEE, per germline (reference sequence). This CDR3 is CASSLRPGGGYTF. The CDR3 coding sequence is TGTGCCAGCAGCTTGCGTCCCGGGGGTGGCTACACCTTC. Using reference TRBV5-4 and TRBJ1-2 for the parts outside the CDR3, the full variable domain is ETGVTQSPTHLIKTRGQQVTLRCSSQSGHNTVSWYQQALGQGPQFIFQYYREEENGRGNFPPRFSGLQFPNYSSELNVNALELDDSALYLCASSLRPGGGYTFGSGTRLTVV.

The chain combines TRBV28 with TRBJ2-1; D is possibly TRBD2 (5 bases). This CDR3 spans 16 amino acids. The germline V gene encodes CDR1 MDHEN and CDR2 SYDVKM. Trimming removed 3 bases from V and 6 bases from J, with 18 bases in between. In DNA, the CDR3 is TGTGCCAGCAGTTTTCAGGCTAACCGGGCGGGCAATGAGCAGTTCTTC. This codes for CASSFQANRAGNEQFF.

The chain employs TRBV9 and TRBJ1-2; D remains unclear. The CDR3 has 13 residues. Trimming removed 1 base from V and 7 bases from J, with 11 bases in between. Germline CDR1 and CDR2: SGDLS and YYNGEE. DNA for the CDR3: TGTGCCAGCAGCGTATATACTGGGTTTGGCTACACCTTC. Protein: CASSVYTGFGYTF.